Below, 9 T cell receptor beta chains from the same sample are listed, as sequenced in a study of T-cell memory formation after mild COVID-19. TCRdb reprocessed the 5' RACE reads via MiXCR and lists one record per CDR3 protein. The sample has roughly 450,000 distinct CDR3 sequences; roughly 20% are singletons. Material: PBMCs or a T cell subset sorted from them (not recorded which). These receptors all come from an adult woman who had mild COVID-19 (a few samples of this study predate the infection). Cell type and time point are not known.

This clonotype was detected only a few times. This chain connects TRBV7-9 to TRBJ2-5; D is unresolved. CDR3 length equals 15 residues. Germline lookup yields CDR1 SEHNR and CDR2 FQNEAQ (reference sequence). V lost 1 base and J lost 4, with 13 bases in between. This CDR3 reads CASSLDRAERETQYF. CDR3 sequence (DNA): TGTGCCAGCAGCTTAGATCGTGCAGAACGAGAGACCCAGTACTTC.

This rearrangement joins TRBV27 to TRBJ1-6, with 9 bases identical to TRBD1. From germline, CDR1 is MNHEY and CDR2 SMNVEV (reference sequence). This CDR3 comprises 13 residues. V lost 5 bases and J lost 9; bases outside the gene matches: 2. CDR3 DNA: TGTGCCAGCAGTAGGACAGGGGTTTCACCCCTCCACTTT. Translating gives CASSRTGVSPLHF.

This clonotype was observed a few times. The chain joins TRBV6-6 to TRBJ1-2; tentatively, D is TRBD1 (5 bases). The V end was cut by 0 bases, the J end by 2 bases, with 7 bases between. The CDR3 contains 14 residues. Germline V gene lookup returns CDR1 MNHNY and CDR2 SVGAGI (reference sequence). The CDR3 region has the DNA TGTGCCAGCAGTTACTCGACAGAAAACTATGGCTACACCTTC. This translates into CASSYSTENYGYTF.

The chain is built from TRBV7-3 and TRBJ2-1; D gene unclear. CDR3 size: 13 residues. CDR1 is SGHTA, CDR2 FQGTGA, per germline. Trimming removed 5 bases at V and 9 bases at J, with 14 bases between. CDR3 region: CASSPRVRGEQFF. The CDR3 DNA reads as TGTGCCAGCAGCCCACGGGTTCGCGGTGAGCAGTTCTTC.

This clonotype came up a few times. The CDR3 loop is CASSQPSRGMAGELFF. The CDR3 DNA follows: TGCGCCAGCAGCCAACCGAGTCGGGGGATGGCCGGGGAGCTGTTTTTT. The V call is TRBV4-1, the J call TRBJ2-2; D may be TRBD2 (6 bases). CDR3 size: 16 residues. The germline V and J ends were trimmed by 2 bases and 6 bases, with 16 bases remaining between them. From germline, CDR1 is MGHRA and CDR2 YSYEKL.

In this sample, this clonotype turned up a few times. The rearrangement joins TRBV7-9 to TRBJ2-5; a possible D gene is TRBD2 (5 bases). Per the germline V gene, CDR1 is SEHNR and CDR2 is FQNEAQ (reference sequence). The CDR3 is 15 amino acids. Trimming took 3 bases from V and 4 from J, leaving 15 bases between them. The CDR3 sequence is CASSFGGPRGETQYF. The CDR3 coding sequence is TGTGCCAGCAGCTTTGGCGGGCCCAGAGGAGAGACCCAGTACTTC.

This clonotype was seen a few times. The V and J genes are TRBV7-8 and TRBJ2-7; weak D call: TRBD1 (6 bases). The V and J ends lost 0 bases and 5 bases respectively, with 11 bases between them. Germline CDR1 reads SGHVS; CDR2 reads FQNEAQ. This CDR3 is 14 amino acids long. The CDR3 sequence is CASSLAYRVDEQYF. The CDR3 coding sequence is TGTGCCAGCAGCTTAGCGTACAGGGTAGACGAGCAGTACTTC.

This chain connects TRBV5-1 to TRBJ2-1; 10 bases align to TRBD1. The V and J ends lost 4 bases and 7 bases, in that order; junction bases with no gene match: 8. CDR1 and CDR2 from the germline V gene are SGHRS and YFSETQ. This CDR3 has 15 amino acids. CDR3 bases: TGCGCCAGCAGCCAGGAGGGACAGGGGTGGAATGAGCAGTTCTTC. This gives the protein CASSQEGQGWNEQFF.

The chain combines TRBV25-1 with TRBJ2-5; possibly TRBD1 for D (6 bases). Germline lookup yields CDR1 MGHDK and CDR2 SYGVNS. The germline V and J ends were trimmed by 3 bases and 4 bases, with 12 bases remaining between them. CDR3 length equals 14 residues. The CDR3 DNA sequence: TGTGCCAGCAGTGATCAGGGGTCTGGAGAGACCCAGTACTTC. Amino acid sequence: CASSDQGSGETQYF. Complete variable domain (other parts from reference TRBV25-1 and TRBJ2-5): EADIYQTPRYLVIGTGKKITLECSQTMGHDKMYWYQQDPGMELHLIHYSYGVNSTEKGDLSSESTVSRIRTEHFPLTLESARPSHTSQYLCASSDQGSGETQYFGPGTRLLVL.